This entry describes one T cell receptor beta chain. Which antigen it targets is not known. No quality values exist for individual bases; no much larger clone is one base distant. CD4+CD25+CD127-/low cells were isolated as Tregs. Tregs, naive and memory CD4+ T cells from tumor, blood and ipsilateral draining lymph nodes of roughly 5 breast cancer patients underwent full-length TCR alpha and beta sequencing. Tumor tissue and lymph nodes from ipsilateral axillary dissection were perfused with PBS, minced and digested with collagenase I and hyaluronidase. Sorted cell populations were confirmed by FACS to exceed 90% purity. These data belong to a study (dated by TCRdb to 2014 to 2015). For context, the study as a whole: The study set out to test whether tumor-infiltrating Tregs in breast cancer get recruited from blood Tregs or are instead converted in situ from other CD4+ T cell subsets. General conclusions and limits of the study: Tumor memory CD4+ T cell TCR gene usage clustered with blood and lymph node memory CD4+ cells and lymph node naive CD4+ cells. Validation in the larger cohort was restricted to a single TCR beta V-J rearrangement rather than whole repertoires. The greatest overlap of tumor-infiltrating Treg TCR alpha and beta sequences was observed with tumor naive CD4+ T cells, followed by blood naive CD4+ T cells.

Measured from the cysteine to the phenylalanine, the CDR3 is 16 residues long. The sequence is cut down to CDR3 DNA, 48 bases in frame from base 1. For this chain, trimming is 5 bases at the V end and 4 bases at the J end, and the number of junction bases without a gene match is 9. Via the germline V gene, CDR1 is SGHVS and CDR2 FQNEAQ. Full-length TCR variable regions were amplified by 5' RACE PCR with constant-region reverse primers, followed by semi-nested PCR with Nested Universal Primer A. Using the ReliaPrep RNA Cell Miniprep System, total RNA was extracted, and the SMARTer RACE 5'/3' Kit was then used to reverse transcribe the RNA into 5'RACE-ready cDNA. Full-length TCR alpha and beta libraries were barcoded with multiplex adaptors and sequenced on an Illumina MiSeq. Turning to the authors' computational methods: For each of nine subset-tissue groups, sequencing data from the five patients were combined, and the groups were compared by unsupervised clustering of TCR gene usage. Repertoire similarity was calculated with the Morisita-Horn index, weighting shared sequences by their contribution to each repertoire. The raw public data were reprocessed by TCRdb itself: fastp quality trimming at Q25, MiXCR clonotype calling, in-frame beta chains only. Each CDR3 protein appears once, grouped with its most common genes and DNA. The V and J calls, along with clone size, are taken from TCRdb and not from the paper's own processing. This sample gives approximately 60,000 distinct CDR3 sequences in total; roughly 25% of them show up just once. The biggest ten clones account for approximately 2.2% of the sample.

The sequencing input was tumor-infiltrating Tregs sorted from the breast tumor. The sequence derives from a female donor with breast cancer. The chain joins TRBV7-8 to TRBJ2-7, with 12 middle bases fitting TRBD2. This receptor carries the CDR3 CASSNLPLAGGYEQYF. Here is the DNA: TGTGCCAGCAGCAACTTACCACTAGCGGGAGGTTACGAGCAGTACTTC.